The 24 T cell receptor beta chains given below trace back to one sample, sequenced in a study of cytomegalovirus exposure and HLA in healthy donors. The PCR contained 60 Vbeta and 13 Jbeta primers. Clones were read by immunoSEQ multiplex PCR, and TCRdb kept only the in-frame ones, dropping some. This sample yields some 170,000 clones, of which about four fifths are seen a single time; about 3% belongs to the top ten. Sequencing was carried out using PBMCs. The receptors were gathered from a female donor in good health and CMV-seronegative.

This chain joins TRBV2 and TRBJ1-1; 7 bases match TRBD1. The V segment lost 5 bases and the J segment 3 bases; nucleotides outside the gene matches: 9. This CDR3 comprises 15 residues. CDR1 SNHLY and CDR2 FYNNEI come from the germline V gene. CDR3 coding DNA: TGTGCCAGCAGTCCATTGGGACAGCAGCACACTGAAGCTTTCTTT. Translated, it gives CASSPLGQQHTEAFF.

DNA for the CDR3: TGCGCCAGCAGCCAAGATGCAGGGACAGATACGCAGTATTTT. It yields the protein CASSQDAGTDTQYF. The rearrangement uses TRBV4-1 and TRBJ2-3; TRBD1 is a possible D gene (5 bases). This CDR3 region has 14 residues. Germline V lookup: CDR1 MGHRA, CDR2 YSYEKL. V gave up 0 bases and J gave up 3 bases, with 7 bases separating them.

As DNA, the CDR3 is TGTGCCAGCAGCCGCCCCGGGGACAGGGGCGACTCTGGGGCCAACGTCCTGACTTTC. Translating it yields CASSRPGDRGDSGANVLTF. The rearrangement uses TRBV28 and TRBJ2-6; the match to TRBD1 covers 10 bases. The junction had 11 bases not matched to a gene; V was cut back by 6 bases and J by 0 bases. The CDR3 length is 19 residues. Per the germline V gene, CDR1 is MDHEN and CDR2 is SYDVKM. Full variable domain (rest looked up from reference TRBV28 and TRBJ2-6): DVKVTQSSRYLVKRTGEKVFLECVQDMDHENMFWYRQDPGLGLRLIYFSYDVKMKEKGDIPEGYSVSREKKERFSLILESASTNQTSMYLCASSRPGDRGDSGANVLTFGAGSRLTVL.

The chain combines TRBV21-1 with TRBJ1-1; the table assigns TRBD1, which was not confirmed against the DNA. TRBV21-1 is a pseudogene. There are 12 residues in the CDR3. CDR3 protein: CASSNDTLGAFF. The CDR3 DNA is TGTGCCAGCAGCAATGACACCTTGGGAGCTTTCTTT.

The chain carries TRBV29-1 and TRBJ2-3; D unclear. The V end was cut by 7 bases, the J end by 2 bases, with 13 bases between. Germline assignment: CDR1 SQVTM and CDR2 ANQGSEA. The CDR3 contains 13 residues. The CDR3 sequence: CSAKELITDTQYF. In DNA, the CDR3 is TGCAGCGCGAAGGAGTTGATCACAGATACGCAGTATTTT.

The chain couples TRBV6-5 to TRBJ2-5; 7 positions agree with TRBD1. TRBJ2-7 explains the end of the DNA better; the J call may be wrong. This CDR3 region has 14 residues. In germline, CDR1 is MNHEY, CDR2 SVGAGI. DNA for the CDR3: TGTGCCAGCAGTTACAGGGGGCGCATGGACGAGCAGTACTTC. This codes for CASSYRGRMDEQYF.

This clone came up once. The rearrangement joins TRBV10-3 to TRBJ2-7; 7 nucleotides align to TRBD1. CDR1 is ENHRY, CDR2 SYGVKD, per germline. V lost 5 bases to trimming and J lost 0 bases; unmatched junction nucleotides: 7. The CDR3 runs to 15 residues. CDR3 nucleotides: TGTGCCATCAGTAAGGATGGACAGGCCTCCTACGAGCAGTACTTC. It translates to CAISKDGQASYEQYF.

This clone is a singleton in its sample. The chain joins TRBV30 to TRBJ1-4; D is unclear. Germline values: CDR1 GTSNPN, CDR2 SVGIG (reference sequence). Trimming removed 1 base at V and 0 bases at J, with 15 bases between. There are 17 residues in the CDR3. The CDR3 reads CAWSGGPGEATNEKLFF. The CDR3 DNA follows: TGTGCCTGGAGTGGGGGTCCCGGGGAGGCAACTAATGAAAAACTGTTTTTT.

The V and J genes are TRBV30 and TRBJ1-2; D not resolved. There are 13 residues in the CDR3. The V end lost 7 bases, the J end lost 1 base, and 13 bases lay between the germline ends. The germline CDR1 and CDR2 sequences are GTSNPN and SVGIG (reference sequence). The CDR3 nucleotides read TGTGCCTACCAGATTGATCATAACTATGGCTACACCTTC. Translating gives CAYQIDHNYGYTF. The full variable domain, completed using reference TRBV30 and TRBJ1-2, is SQTIHQWPATLVQPVGSPLSLECTVEGTSNPNLYWYRQAAGRGLQLLFYSVGIGQISSEVPQNLSASRPQDRQFILSSKKLLLSDSGFYLCAYQIDHNYGYTFGSGTRLTVV.

The chain is built from TRBV7-3 and TRBJ2-7, with D tentatively TRBD2 (5 bases). The V end lost 4 bases, the J end lost 6 bases, and 13 bases lay between the germline ends. The CDR3 spans 13 residues. Germline loops: CDR1 SGHTA, CDR2 FQGTGA. The CDR3 reads CASSSTPGTEQYF. The DNA for the CDR3 is TGTGCCAGCAGCTCGACCCCGGGAACCGAGCAGTACTTC.

This chain links TRBV5-1 with TRBJ2-4; D is possibly TRBD2 (5 bases). Germline V CDR1 and CDR2: SGHRS, YFSETQ. Deletions cut 3 bases from V and 8 bases from J, with 15 bases between. CDR3 length equals 14 residues. The CDR3 sequence: CASSSQTPGDIQYF. DNA of the CDR3: TGCGCCAGCAGCTCCCAGACCCCCGGGGACATTCAGTACTTC.

This chain joins TRBV6-6 and TRBJ1-2; TRBD1 is a possible D gene (5 bases). Trimming removed 8 bases from V and 6 bases from J, with 16 bases in between. Germline-derived CDR1 and CDR2 are MNHNY and SVGAGI (reference sequence). The CDR3 length is 13 residues. In DNA form, the CDR3 reads TGTGCCAGCTGTGGCAGGGAGGGTAATGGCTACACCTTC. Translation gives CASCGREGNGYTF.

The gene calls are TRBV5-4 and TRBJ2-5; 7 positions match TRBD1. Per germline, CDR1 SGHNT and CDR2 YYREEE (reference sequence). CDR3 length: 14 residues. Unmatched junction bases numbered 7, after V lost 3 bases and J lost 5 bases. CDR3 sequence: CASSSWNRGETQYF. The CDR3 DNA reads as TGTGCCAGCAGCTCCTGGAACAGGGGCGAGACCCAGTACTTC. The full variable domain, its missing parts supplied by reference TRBV5-4 and TRBJ2-5, is ETGVTQSPTHLIKTRGQQVTLRCSSQSGHNTVSWYQQALGQGPQFIFQYYREEENGRGNFPPRFSGLQFPNYSSELNVNALELDDSALYLCASSSWNRGETQYFGPGTRLLVL.

The chain links TRBV7-9 to TRBJ2-5, with 10 bases aligning to TRBD1. Germline V gives CDR1 SEHNR, CDR2 FQNEAQ (reference sequence). The CDR3 spans 14 residues. Trimming cost V 5 bases and J 11 bases; bases outside gene matches: 11. Here the CDR3 reads CASSQRQGAREQYF. The CDR3 coding sequence is TGTGCCAGCAGCCAGCGACAGGGGGCGCGGGAGCAGTACTTC.

The V and J genes are TRBV9 and TRBJ1-4; possible D gene TRBD1, 5 bases. Germline lookup yields CDR1 SGDLS and CDR2 YYNGEE. Trimming removed 0 bases at V and 8 bases at J, with 11 bases between. This CDR3 has 14 residues. The CDR3 spells CASSVAGGGEKLFF. The CDR3 DNA reads TGTGCCAGCAGCGTAGCTGGGGGAGGGGAAAAACTGTTTTTT.

Regarding this clone: One end of the junction is discordant with germline, which a read error may explain. The chain uses TRBV7-9 and TRBJ1-2, with 7 bases aligning to TRBD1. The CDR3 contains 12 residues. Germline V gene sequence: CDR1 SEHNR, CDR2 FQNEAQ (reference sequence). The CDR3 bases are TGTTCCAGCAGCTTAGGACAGGATGGCTACACCTTC. As protein: CSSSLGQDGYTF.

This sequence joins TRBV7-2 and TRBJ1-5; 7 bases map to TRBD1. The CDR3 runs to 13 residues. CDR1 and CDR2 from the germline V gene are SGHTA and FQGNSA. The V gene end was trimmed by 10 bases and the J gene end by 5 bases; junction bases not matched to a gene: 8. CDR3 amino acids: CAISGGVDQPQHF. In DNA form, the CDR3 reads TGTGCCATCTCAGGGGGAGTCGATCAGCCCCAGCATTTT.

The chain has TRBV2 and TRBJ1-2, with a tentative D call TRBD1 (6 bases). CDR1 SNHLY and CDR2 FYNNEI come from the germline V gene. V was cut by 5 bases and J by 7 bases, with 14 bases left in between. The CDR3 covers 13 residues. The CDR3 nucleotides are TGTGCCAGCAGTTTGGACAGTGAACTTGGCTACACCTTC. Protein product: CASSLDSELGYTF. Filled out from reference TRBV2 and TRBJ1-2, the complete variable domain reads EPEVTQTPSHQVTQMGQEVILRCVPISNHLYFYWYRQILGQKVEFLVSFYNNEISEKSEIFDDQFSVERPDGSNFTLKIRSTKLEDSAMYFCASSLDSELGYTFGSGTRLTVV.

The CDR3 reads CASSPTTERGETQYF. CDR3 DNA sequence: TGTGCCAGCAGTCCCACTACAGAGAGGGGGGAGACCCAGTACTTC. The J gene is TRBJ2-5, the V gene TRBV28; tentative D call: TRBD1 (6 bases). The CDR3 is 15 residues long. Trimming removed 5 bases at V and 5 bases at J, with 18 bases between. Germline CDR1 reads MDHEN; CDR2 reads SYDVKM.

The chain carries TRBV6-6 and TRBJ1-5; 8 positions agree with TRBD1. The CDR3 is 14 amino acids. V gave up 3 bases and J gave up 7 bases; unmatched junction bases: 5. CDR1 MNHNY and CDR2 SVGAGI come from the germline V gene (reference sequence). CDR3 loop: CASSYQGAGQPQHF. CDR3 sequence (DNA): TGTGCCAGCAGTTATCAGGGGGCAGGGCAGCCCCAGCATTTT.

This clone turned up a few times. The chain is built from TRBV6-5 and TRBJ2-7, with D uncertain. V was pared by 0 bases and J by 6 bases, with 9 bases between. Germline V gene lookup returns CDR1 MNHEY and CDR2 SVGAGI. The CDR3 is 13 amino acids. This CDR3 reads CASSYSILAEQYF. In DNA form, the CDR3 reads TGTGCCAGCAGTTACTCGATATTGGCCGAGCAGTACTTC.

V and J are TRBV9 and TRBJ2-6; 7 bases align to TRBD1. The junction had 11 bases not matched to a gene; V was cut back by 0 bases and J by 2 bases. Per germline, CDR1 SGDLS and CDR2 YYNGEE. This CDR3 region has 19 residues. The CDR3 nucleotides read TGTGCCAGCAGCGTAGCTACACGCCCGACAGGGCCTGGGGCCAACGTCCTGACTTTC. Encoded protein: CASSVATRPTGPGANVLTF.

The CDR3 sequence is CASSYYYNEQFF. DNA of the CDR3: TGTGCCAGCAGTTATTACTACAATGAGCAGTTCTTC. The gene calls are TRBV5-8 and TRBJ2-1; D remains unclear. The CDR3 is made up of 12 amino acids. Trimming took off 5 bases at V and 3 bases at J, with 6 bases between the two ends. In germline, CDR1 is SGHTS, CDR2 YDEGEE.

The CDR3 region is CASGQENTGELFF. As DNA, the CDR3 is TGTGCCTCGGGACAGGAGAACACCGGGGAGCTGTTTTTT. The chain combines TRBV30 with TRBJ2-2; TRBD1 matches 8 bases. The CDR3 extends over 13 amino acids. The trim removed 7 bases at V and 1 base at J, leaving 2 bases unmatched. Germline V gives CDR1 GTSNPN, CDR2 SVGIG (reference sequence).